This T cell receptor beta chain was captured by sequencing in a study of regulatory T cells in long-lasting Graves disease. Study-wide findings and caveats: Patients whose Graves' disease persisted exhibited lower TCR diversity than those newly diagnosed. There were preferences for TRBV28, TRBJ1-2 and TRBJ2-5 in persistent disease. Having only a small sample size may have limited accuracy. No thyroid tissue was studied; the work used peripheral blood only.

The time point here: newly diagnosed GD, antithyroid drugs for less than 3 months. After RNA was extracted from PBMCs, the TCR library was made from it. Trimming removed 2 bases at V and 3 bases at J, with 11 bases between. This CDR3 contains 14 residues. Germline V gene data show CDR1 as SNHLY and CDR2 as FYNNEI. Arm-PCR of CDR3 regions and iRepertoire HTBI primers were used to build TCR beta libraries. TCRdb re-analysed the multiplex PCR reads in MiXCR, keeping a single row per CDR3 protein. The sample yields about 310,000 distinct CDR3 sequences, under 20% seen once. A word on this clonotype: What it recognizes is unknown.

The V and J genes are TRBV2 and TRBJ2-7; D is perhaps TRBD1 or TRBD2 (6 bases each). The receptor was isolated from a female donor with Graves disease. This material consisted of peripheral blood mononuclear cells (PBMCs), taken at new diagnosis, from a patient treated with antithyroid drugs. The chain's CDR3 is CASSEKGEVYEQYF. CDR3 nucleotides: TGTGCCAGCAGTGAAAAGGGGGAGGTCTACGAGCAGTACTTC.